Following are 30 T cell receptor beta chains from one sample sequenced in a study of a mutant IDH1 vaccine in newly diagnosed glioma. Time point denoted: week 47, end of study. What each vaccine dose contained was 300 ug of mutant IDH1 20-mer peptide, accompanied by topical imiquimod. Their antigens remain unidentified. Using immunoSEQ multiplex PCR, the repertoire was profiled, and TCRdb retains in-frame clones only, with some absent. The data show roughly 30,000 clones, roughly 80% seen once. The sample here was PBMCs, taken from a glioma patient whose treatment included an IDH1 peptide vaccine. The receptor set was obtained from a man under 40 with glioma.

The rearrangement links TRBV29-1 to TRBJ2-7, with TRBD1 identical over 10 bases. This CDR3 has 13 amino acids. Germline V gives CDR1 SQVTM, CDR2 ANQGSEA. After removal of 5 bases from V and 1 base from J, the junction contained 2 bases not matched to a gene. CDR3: CSVRQGASYEQYF. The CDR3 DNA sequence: TGCAGCGTTCGACAGGGGGCTTCCTACGAGCAGTACTTC.

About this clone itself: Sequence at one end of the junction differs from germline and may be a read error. CDR3 region: CASSLATNEKLFF. The CDR3 DNA follows: TGTGCCAGCAGTTTGGCGACTAATGAAAAACTGTTTTTT. The V and J genes are TRBV5-4 and TRBJ1-4; no firm D call. The CDR3 is 13 amino acids. Germline V gene lookup returns CDR1 SGHNT and CDR2 YYREEE (reference sequence). The variable domain in full, completed from reference TRBV5-4 and TRBJ1-4, reads ETGVTQSPTHLIKTRGQQVTLRCSSQSGHNTVSWYQQALGQGPQFIFQYYREEENGRGNFPPRFSGLQFPNYSSELNVNALELDDSALYLCASSLATNEKLFFGSGTQLSVL.

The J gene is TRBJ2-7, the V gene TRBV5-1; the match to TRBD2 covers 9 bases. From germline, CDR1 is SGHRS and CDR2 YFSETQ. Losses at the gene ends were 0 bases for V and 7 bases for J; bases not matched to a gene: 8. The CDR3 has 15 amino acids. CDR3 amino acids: CASSLVASGNREQYF. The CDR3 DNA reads TGCGCCAGCAGCTTGGTGGCTAGCGGGAATCGGGAGCAGTACTTC.

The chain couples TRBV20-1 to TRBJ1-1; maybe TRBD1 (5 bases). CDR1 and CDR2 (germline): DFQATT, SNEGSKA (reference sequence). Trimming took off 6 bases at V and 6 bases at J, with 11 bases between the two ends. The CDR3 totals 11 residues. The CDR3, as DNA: TGCAGTGCCGCTCCGGGGGCTGAAGCTTTCTTT. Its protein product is CSAAPGAEAFF.

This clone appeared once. CDR3 in amino acids: CASSKDREQDTQYF. CDR3 nucleotide sequence: TGTGCCAGCAGTAAGGACAGGGAACAAGATACGCAGTATTTT. This chain joins TRBV28 and TRBJ2-3, with TRBD1 matching over 8 bases. Trimming cost V 5 bases and J 5 bases; bases outside gene matches: 6. This CDR3 is 14 amino acids long. Germline CDR1 reads MDHEN; CDR2 reads SYDVKM.

The CDR3 DNA reads TGTGCCAGCAGTCCACAAGGGTCTGGGGATACGCAGTATTTT. Translated, it gives CASSPQGSGDTQYF. The chain employs TRBV2 and TRBJ2-3; D remains unclear. Between the trimmed V and J ends, which lost 5 bases and 6 bases, there was a span of 15 bases. The germline V gene has CDR1 SNHLY and CDR2 FYNNEI. The CDR3 length is 14 residues.

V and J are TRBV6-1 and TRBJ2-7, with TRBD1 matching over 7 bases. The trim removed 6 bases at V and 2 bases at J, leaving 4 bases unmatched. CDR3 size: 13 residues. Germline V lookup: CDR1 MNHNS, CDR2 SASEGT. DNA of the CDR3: TGTGCCAGCAGGGGGACAGTCACCTACGAGCAGTACTTC. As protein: CASRGTVTYEQYF.

This CDR3 is CASTASDPSSGNTIYF. The CDR3 bases are TGCGCCAGCACCGCCTCAGACCCCTCCTCTGGAAACACCATATATTTT. The J gene is TRBJ1-3, the V gene TRBV5-1; the D is unclear. V gave up 6 bases and J gave up 0 bases, with 16 bases separating them. Germline values: CDR1 SGHRS, CDR2 YFSETQ. The CDR3 is 16 residues long.

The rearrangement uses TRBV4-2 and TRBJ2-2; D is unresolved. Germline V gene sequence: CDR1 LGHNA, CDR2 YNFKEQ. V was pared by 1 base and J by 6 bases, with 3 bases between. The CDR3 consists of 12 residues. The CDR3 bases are TGTGCCAGCAGCCAAGTGTCCGGGGAGCTGTTTTTT. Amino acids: CASSQVSGELFF.

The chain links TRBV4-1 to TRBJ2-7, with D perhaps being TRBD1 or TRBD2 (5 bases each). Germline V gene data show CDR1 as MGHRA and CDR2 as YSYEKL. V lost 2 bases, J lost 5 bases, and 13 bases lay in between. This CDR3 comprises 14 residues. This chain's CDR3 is CASSQQRGDHEQYF. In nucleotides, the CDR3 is TGCGCCAGCAGCCAACAACGAGGGGATCACGAGCAGTACTTC.

The CDR3 nucleotides are TGCAGCGTTGAATTGGGCTACGAGCAGTACTTC. This sequence encodes CSVELGYEQYF. The chain uses TRBV29-1 and TRBJ2-7; D is unresolved. This CDR3 has 11 amino acids. V lost 2 bases and J lost 3, with 5 bases in between. The germline V gene encodes CDR1 SQVTM and CDR2 ANQGSEA.

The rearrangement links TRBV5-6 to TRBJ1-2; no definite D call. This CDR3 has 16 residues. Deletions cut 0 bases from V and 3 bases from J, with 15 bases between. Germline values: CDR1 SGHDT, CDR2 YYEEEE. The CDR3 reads CASSLGDIQVYYGYTF. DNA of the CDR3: TGTGCCAGCAGCTTGGGTGACATCCAAGTCTACTATGGCTACACCTTC.

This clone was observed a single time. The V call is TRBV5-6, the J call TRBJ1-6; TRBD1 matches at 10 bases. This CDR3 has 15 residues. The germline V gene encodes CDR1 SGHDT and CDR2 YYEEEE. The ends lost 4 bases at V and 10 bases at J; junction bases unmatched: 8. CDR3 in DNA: TGTGCCAGCAGCCTGGGGACAGGGGTGAGGTCACCCCTCCACTTT. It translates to CASSLGTGVRSPLHF.

CDR3: CASSPIGGGSPLHF. As DNA, the CDR3 is TGCGCCAGCAGCCCTATCGGTGGAGGGTCACCCCTCCACTTT. The V gene is TRBV5-1, the J gene TRBJ1-6; the D is unclear. Germline CDR1 and CDR2: SGHRS and YFSETQ. The germline V and J ends were trimmed by 4 bases and 10 bases, with 15 bases remaining between them. The length of the CDR3 is 14 residues.

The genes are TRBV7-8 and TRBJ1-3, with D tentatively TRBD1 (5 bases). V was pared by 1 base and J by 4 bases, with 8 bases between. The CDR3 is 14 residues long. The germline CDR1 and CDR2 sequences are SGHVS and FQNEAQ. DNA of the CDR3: TGTGCCAGCAGCTTAGGGGGGTCCGGAAACACCATATATTTT. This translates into CASSLGGSGNTIYF. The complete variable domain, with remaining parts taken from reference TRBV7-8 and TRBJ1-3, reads GAGVSQSPRYKVAKRGQDVALRCDPISGHVSLFWYQQALGQGPEFLTYFQNEAQLDKSGLPSDRFFAERPEGSVSTLKIQRTQQEDSAVYLCASSLGGSGNTIYFGEGSWLTVV.

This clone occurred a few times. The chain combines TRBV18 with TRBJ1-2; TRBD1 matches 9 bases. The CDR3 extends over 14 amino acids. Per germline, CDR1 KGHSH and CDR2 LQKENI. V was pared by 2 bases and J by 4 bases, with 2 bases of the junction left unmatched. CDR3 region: CASSPRGQGYGYTF. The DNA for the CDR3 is TGTGCCAGCTCACCAAGGGGACAGGGCTATGGCTACACCTTC.

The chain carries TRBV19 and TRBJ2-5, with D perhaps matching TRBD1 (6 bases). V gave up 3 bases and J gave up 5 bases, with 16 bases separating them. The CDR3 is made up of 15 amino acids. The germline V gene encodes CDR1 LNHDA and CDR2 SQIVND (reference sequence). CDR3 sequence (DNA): TGTGCCAGTAGTATGGGCAGGGGATCCTCGGAGACCCAGTACTTC. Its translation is CASSMGRGSSETQYF.

CDR3 DNA sequence: TGTGCCAGCAGTTACTTAACGCTAGCGGGAGCCAATGAGCAGTTCTTC. Protein product: CASSYLTLAGANEQFF. The chain recombines TRBV6-5 with TRBJ2-1; TRBD2 matches at 10 bases. J gave up 6 bases and V 1 base, and 6 bases lay outside the gene matches. The CDR3 has 16 amino acids. Germline CDR1 MNHEY, CDR2 SVGAGI.

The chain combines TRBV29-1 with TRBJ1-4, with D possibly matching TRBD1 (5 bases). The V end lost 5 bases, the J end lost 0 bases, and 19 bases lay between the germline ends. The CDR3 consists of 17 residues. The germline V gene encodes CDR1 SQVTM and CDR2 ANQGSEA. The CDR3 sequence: CSVFSPGGYATNEKLFF. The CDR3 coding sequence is TGCAGCGTTTTTTCCCCTGGGGGGTACGCAACTAATGAAAAACTGTTTTTT.

In DNA, the CDR3 is TGTGCCAGCAGCTTATGGGAAGCAGGGATCGACTTAGCTAACTATGGCTACACCTTC. Translation gives CASSLWEAGIDLANYGYTF. V usage is TRBV7-6 and J usage is TRBJ1-2; D might be TRBD1 (5 bases). The V gene's germline CDR1 is SGHVS and CDR2 FNYEAQ. The CDR3 spans 19 residues. V was clipped by 2 bases and J by 0 bases, with 22 bases between them.

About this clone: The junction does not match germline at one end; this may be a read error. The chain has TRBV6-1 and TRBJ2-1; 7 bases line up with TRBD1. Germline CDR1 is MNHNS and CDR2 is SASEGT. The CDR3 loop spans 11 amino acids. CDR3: CASSETGPRVF. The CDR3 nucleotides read TGTGCCAGCAGTGAGACAGGGCCTCGGGTCTTC.

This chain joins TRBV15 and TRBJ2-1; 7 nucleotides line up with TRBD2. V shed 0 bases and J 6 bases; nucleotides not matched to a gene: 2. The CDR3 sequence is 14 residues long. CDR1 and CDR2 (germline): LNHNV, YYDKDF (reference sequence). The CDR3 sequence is CATSRDWGGNEQFF. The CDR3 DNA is TGTGCCACCAGCAGAGATTGGGGGGGCAATGAGCAGTTCTTC.

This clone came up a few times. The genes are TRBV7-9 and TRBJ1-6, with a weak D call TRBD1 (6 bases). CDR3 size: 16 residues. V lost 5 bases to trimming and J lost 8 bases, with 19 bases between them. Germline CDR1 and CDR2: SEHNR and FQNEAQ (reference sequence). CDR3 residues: CASSRPTTGTYSPLHF. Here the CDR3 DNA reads TGTGCCAGCAGCCGACCTACGACAGGAACGTATTCACCCCTCCACTTT.

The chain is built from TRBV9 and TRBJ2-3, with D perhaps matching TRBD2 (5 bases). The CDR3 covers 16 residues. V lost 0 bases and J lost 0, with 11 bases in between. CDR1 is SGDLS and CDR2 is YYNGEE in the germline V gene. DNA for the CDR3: TGTGCCAGCAGCGTAGCTCCGGGGAGCAGCACAGATACGCAGTATTTT. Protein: CASSVAPGSSTDTQYF.

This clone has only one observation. CDR3 in amino acids: CASSLGQGPYSNQPQHF. CDR3 DNA sequence: TGTGCCAGCAGTTTAGGACAGGGGCCCTATAGCAATCAGCCCCAGCATTTT. V and J are TRBV27 and TRBJ1-5, with 9 positions matching TRBD1. V gave up 2 bases and J gave up 0 bases; unmatched junction bases: 5. Germline CDR1 reads MNHEY; CDR2 reads SMNVEV (reference sequence). This CDR3 is 17 amino acids long.

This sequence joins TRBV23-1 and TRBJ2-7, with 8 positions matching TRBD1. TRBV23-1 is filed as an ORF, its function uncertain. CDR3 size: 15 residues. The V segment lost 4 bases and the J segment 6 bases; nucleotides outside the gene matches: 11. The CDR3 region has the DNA TGCGCCAGCAGTCCCCGAGGAGGACAGGGAGGCGAGCAGTACTTC. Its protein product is CASSPRGGQGGEQYF.

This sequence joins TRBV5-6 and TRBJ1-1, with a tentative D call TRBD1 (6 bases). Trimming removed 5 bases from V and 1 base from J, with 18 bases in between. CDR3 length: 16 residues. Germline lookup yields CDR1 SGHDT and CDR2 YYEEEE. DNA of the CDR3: TGTGCCAGCAGTCGGGGGGGGGCGGCATGGAACACTGAAGCTTTCTTT. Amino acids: CASSRGGAAWNTEAFF.

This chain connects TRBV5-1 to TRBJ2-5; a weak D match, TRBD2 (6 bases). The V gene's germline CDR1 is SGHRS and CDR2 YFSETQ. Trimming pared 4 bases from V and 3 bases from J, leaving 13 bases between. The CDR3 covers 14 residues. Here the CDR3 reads CASSIGRAEETQYF. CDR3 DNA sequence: TGCGCCAGCAGCATCGGGAGAGCGGAAGAGACCCAGTACTTC.

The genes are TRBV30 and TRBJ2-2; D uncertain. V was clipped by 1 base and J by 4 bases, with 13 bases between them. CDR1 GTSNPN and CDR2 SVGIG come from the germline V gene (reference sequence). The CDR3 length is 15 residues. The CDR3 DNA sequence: TGTGCCTGGAGTGCAACCTCCAGAGGCACCGGGGAGCTGTTTTTT. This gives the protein CAWSATSRGTGELFF. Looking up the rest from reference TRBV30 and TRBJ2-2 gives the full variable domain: SQTIHQWPATLVQPVGSPLSLECTVEGTSNPNLYWYRQAAGRGLQLLFYSVGIGQISSEVPQNLSASRPQDRQFILSSKKLLLSDSGFYLCAWSATSRGTGELFFGEGSRLTVL.

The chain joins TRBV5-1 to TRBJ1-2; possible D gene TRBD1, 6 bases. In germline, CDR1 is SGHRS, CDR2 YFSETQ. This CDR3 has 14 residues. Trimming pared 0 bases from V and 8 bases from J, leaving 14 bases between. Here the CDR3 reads CASSLAGGGVGYTF. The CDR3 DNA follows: TGCGCCAGCAGCTTGGCGGGGGGCGGCGTGGGCTACACCTTC.